This T cell receptor (beta chain) stems from a study of shared clonotypes between healthy human individuals. The wider study: Each donor's CD8 memory used one plate, CD8 naive two, each CD4 subset three.

Over several immunoSEQ plates, each subset's genomic DNA was distributed in even portions. Some clones are missing from TCRdb's copy, which holds only in-frame ones; the method was immunoSEQ multiplex PCR. Found here are more than 2 million clones, over 85% of them singletons; the top ten hold about 1.1%. In the naive CD8 group, cells lacked CD45RO and were positively selected for CCR7, so terminally differentiated effector memory CD45RA+ cells were left out. Trimming stripped 6 bases from V and 4 bases from J, with 12 bases between. Germline CDR1 is MNHEY and CDR2 is SVGAGI. The CDR3 spans 13 residues.

The clonotype comes from a man between 18 and 35 years old in good health. Sequencing was performed on naive CD8+ T cells sorted from blood. The genes are TRBV6-5 and TRBJ1-2; possible D gene TRBD1, 5 bases. This CDR3 reads CASSQGPLYGYTF. The DNA for the CDR3 is TGTGCCAGCAGCCAGGGCCCTCTCTATGGCTACACCTTC.